Sequencing of this T cell receptor beta chain was carried out in a study of early T cells in non-severe SARS-CoV-2 infection. Whole-study context: Sequencing was performed on bulk RNA from unsorted whole blood, leaving chains unpaired.

TCRdb reanalysed the 5' RACE reads using MiXCR and keeps one entry per CDR3 protein. The sample lists about 72,000 distinct CDR3 sequences; about a tenth were seen once. This CDR3 has 16 residues. CDR1 LGHDT and CDR2 YNNKEL come from the germline V gene (reference sequence). After removal of 0 bases from V and 6 bases from J, the junction contained 6 bases not matched to a gene. V usage is TRBV3-1 and J usage is TRBJ1-2; 11 bases line up with TRBD1. The source material was whole blood, sampled at baseline. This TCR was sampled from an adult who was a healthcare worker with PCR-confirmed SARS-CoV-2 infection or an uninfected control (not recorded which). The CDR3 reads CASSQDFGQGADGYTF. The CDR3, as DNA: TGTGCCAGCAGCCAAGATTTCGGACAGGGGGCGGATGGCTACACCTTC.